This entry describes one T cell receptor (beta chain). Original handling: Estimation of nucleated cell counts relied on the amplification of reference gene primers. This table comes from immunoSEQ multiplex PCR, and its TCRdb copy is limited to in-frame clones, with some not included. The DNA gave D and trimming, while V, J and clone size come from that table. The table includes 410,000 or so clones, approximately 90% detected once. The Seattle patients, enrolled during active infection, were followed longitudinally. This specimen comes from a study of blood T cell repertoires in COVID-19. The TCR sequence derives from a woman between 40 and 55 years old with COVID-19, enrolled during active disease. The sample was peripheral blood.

The CDR3 nucleotides are TGTGCCAGCACCTGGCCGGGTAGCTCCTACAATGAGCAGTTCTTC. Amino acids: CASTWPGSSYNEQFF. This chain links TRBV7-2 with TRBJ2-1; D remains ambiguous. The CDR3 contains 15 residues. Germline CDR1 is SGHTA and CDR2 is FQGNSA. V was shortened by 7 bases and J by 0 bases, with 13 bases between the two germline ends.